This T cell receptor (beta chain) was retrieved from a study of cytomegalovirus exposure and HLA in healthy donors. A note on this clone: Its target is not known.

Study-level results: From TCR beta sequences, most subjects' HLA-A and HLA-B alleles were reportedly predicted accurately. According to a later analysis, most TCR beta chains associated with CMV appeared HLA-restricted. The classifier reportedly diagnosed cytomegalovirus status with high sensitivity and specificity. A reported reduction in N-insertions relative to the approximately 670-donor mean was seen in an Asian-associated ancestry cluster in a later analysis.

Vbeta (60) and Jbeta (13) primers were used in the PCR. Using immunoSEQ multiplex PCR, the repertoire was profiled, and TCRdb retains in-frame clones only, with some absent. The table lists roughly 130,000 clones, around 74% of them singletons. Unmatched junction bases numbered 6, after V lost 4 bases and J lost 6 bases. Germline V gene data show CDR1 as SGHRS and CDR2 as YFSETQ. The CDR3 totals 13 residues. The genes are TRBV5-1 and TRBJ1-2, with 7 positions matching TRBD1. The sequenced sample was PBMCs. The clonotype comes from a woman in her 50s in good health and CMV-seropositive. The CDR3 DNA follows: TGCGCCAGCAGCCTAGGGGGCGTCGATGGCTACACCTTC. As protein: CASSLGGVDGYTF. Drawing the rest from reference TRBV5-1 and TRBJ1-2, the complete variable domain is KAGVTQTPRYLIKTRGQQVTLSCSPISGHRSVSWYQQTPGQGLQFLFEYFSETQRNKGNFPGRFSGRQFSNSRSEMNVSTLELGDSALYLCASSLGGVDGYTFGSGTRLTVV.